This TCR beta chain originates from a study of CD8 T cells in Susac syndrome. After extraction with the RNeasy kit, about 0.5 to 1 ug of the RNA was reverse transcribed using random hexamers. TCR beta CDR3 was amplified by immunoSEQ multiplex PCR. This amplification extended across 54 Vbeta and 13 Jbeta segments. MiXCR, applied by TCRdb to the immunoSEQ multiplex PCR reads, yields one record per CDR3 protein. The data show about 160,000 distinct CDR3 sequences, about 91% seen once. Germline values: CDR1 LGHNA, CDR2 YNFKEQ. There are 16 residues in the CDR3. V gave up 4 bases and J gave up 1 base, with 17 bases separating them. It was negative isolation that provided the CD8+ and CD4+ T cells, whereas TEMRA cells were enriched by FACS.

This receptor was identified in a human donor in good health. Sequences were obtained from CD4+ T cells from PBMCs. The rearrangement joins TRBV4-2 to TRBJ2-7, with D possibly matching TRBD1 (6 bases). CDR3 residues: CASSREQGLVSYEQYF. As DNA, the CDR3 is TGTGCCAGCAGCCGTGAACAGGGTCTCGTATCCTACGAGCAGTACTTC.